This T cell receptor beta chain emerged from a study of T-cell memory formation after mild COVID-19. Study as a whole: The study found TCR clusters largely donor specific. General study results and limits: Memory sampled before infection contained some responding clones, suggesting cross-reactive memory joined. CD4/CD8 balance characterized clones contracting day 15 to 85, and CD4+ skew characterized later expanders.

This clonotype was counted a few times. The antigen is unknown. The CDR3 is made up of 16 amino acids. Germline loops: CDR1 DFQATT, CDR2 SNEGSKA (reference sequence). V lost 4 bases and J 1 base, leaving 17 bases between the germline ends. 5'RACE primed from the constant segment yielded TCR alpha and TCR beta cDNA libraries bearing sample barcodes and UMIs. MiXCR, run by TCRdb on the 5' RACE reads, gives a single entry per CDR3 protein. The table shows 450,000 to 650,000 distinct CDR3 sequences, with around 21% occurring only once. V and J are TRBV20-1 and TRBJ1-5; D is unresolved. Sequenced input: PBMCs or a T cell subset sorted from them (not recorded which). The sequence was obtained from an adult woman who had mild COVID-19 (a few samples of this study predate the infection). Cell type and time point are not known. CDR3 in amino acids: CSATSLSVFSNQPQHF. DNA for the CDR3: TGCAGTGCTACCTCCTTATCGGTGTTCAGCAATCAGCCCCAGCATTTT.